This T cell receptor (beta chain) was sequenced in a study of shared clonotypes between healthy human individuals. The germline CDR1 and CDR2 sequences are SGHAT and FQNNGV. There are 16 residues in the CDR3. Germline trimming cut 6 bases from V and 3 bases from J; bases unmatched to any gene: 10. Broader study findings: The sole specimen, blood, was sampled, and tissue repertoires likely differ.

Details on this clone: What it binds is unknown.

Assay used: immunoSEQ multiplex PCR; TCRdb lists only in-frame clones, some missing. The sample carries about 680,000 clones, about 90% recorded once. Terminally differentiated effector memory CD45RA+ cells were excluded from the naive CD8 cells, which were CD45RO-negative and positively selected for CCR7. The material sequenced was naive CD8+ T cells sorted from blood. The receptor comes from a man under 40 in good health. The chain employs TRBV11-2 and TRBJ2-7, with 11 bases that match TRBD2. The CDR3 DNA reads TGTGCCAGCAGTGGGGCGACTAGCGGGAACTTCTACGAGCAGTACTTC. The encoded protein is CASSGATSGNFYEQYF.